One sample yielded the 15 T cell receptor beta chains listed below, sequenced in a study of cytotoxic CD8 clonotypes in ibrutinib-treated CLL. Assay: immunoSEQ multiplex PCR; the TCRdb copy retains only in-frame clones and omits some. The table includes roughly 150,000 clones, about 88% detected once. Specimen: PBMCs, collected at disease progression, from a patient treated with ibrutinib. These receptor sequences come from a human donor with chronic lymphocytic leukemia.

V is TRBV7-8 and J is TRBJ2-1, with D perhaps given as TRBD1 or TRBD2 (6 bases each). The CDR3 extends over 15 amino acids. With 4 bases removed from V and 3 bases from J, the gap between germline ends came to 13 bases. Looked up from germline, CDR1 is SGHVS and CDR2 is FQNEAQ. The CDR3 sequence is CASSWGADYYNEQFF. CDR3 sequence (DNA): TGTGCCAGCAGCTGGGGGGCAGATTACTACAATGAGCAGTTCTTC.

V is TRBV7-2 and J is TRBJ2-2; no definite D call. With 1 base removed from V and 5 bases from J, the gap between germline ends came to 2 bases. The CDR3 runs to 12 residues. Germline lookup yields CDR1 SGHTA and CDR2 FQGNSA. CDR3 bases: TGTGCCAGCAGCTTAGTGACCGGGGAGCTGTTTTTT. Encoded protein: CASSLVTGELFF.

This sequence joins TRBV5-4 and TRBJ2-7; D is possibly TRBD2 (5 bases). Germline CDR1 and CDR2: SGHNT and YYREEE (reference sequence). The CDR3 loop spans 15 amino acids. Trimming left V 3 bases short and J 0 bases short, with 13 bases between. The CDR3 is CASSSRTLSSYEQYF. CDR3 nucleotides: TGTGCCAGCAGCTCGAGGACTTTGAGCTCCTACGAGCAGTACTTC. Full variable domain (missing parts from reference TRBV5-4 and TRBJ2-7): ETGVTQSPTHLIKTRGQQVTLRCSSQSGHNTVSWYQQALGQGPQFIFQYYREEENGRGNFPPRFSGLQFPNYSSELNVNALELDDSALYLCASSSRTLSSYEQYFGPGTRLTVT.

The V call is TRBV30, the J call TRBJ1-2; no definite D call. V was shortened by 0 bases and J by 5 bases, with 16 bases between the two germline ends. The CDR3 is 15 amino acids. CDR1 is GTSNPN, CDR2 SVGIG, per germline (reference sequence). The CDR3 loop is CAWSVQASLSYGYTF. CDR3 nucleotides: TGTGCCTGGAGTGTCCAGGCAAGCCTTTCGTATGGCTACACCTTC.

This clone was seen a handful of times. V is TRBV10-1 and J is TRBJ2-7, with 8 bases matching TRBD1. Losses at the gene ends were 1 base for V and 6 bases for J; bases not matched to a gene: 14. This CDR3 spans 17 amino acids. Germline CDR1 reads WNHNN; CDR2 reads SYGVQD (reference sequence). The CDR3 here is CASSECDPTGDHREQYF. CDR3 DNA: TGCGCCAGCAGTGAGTGTGATCCGACAGGGGACCACCGCGAGCAGTACTTC.

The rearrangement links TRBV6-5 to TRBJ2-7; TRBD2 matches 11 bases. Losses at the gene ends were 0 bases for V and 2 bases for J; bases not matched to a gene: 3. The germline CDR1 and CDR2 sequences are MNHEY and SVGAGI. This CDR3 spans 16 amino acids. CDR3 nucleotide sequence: TGTGCCAGCAGTTACTCGGTGACTAGCGGGGCCTACGAGCAGTACTTC. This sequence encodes CASSYSVTSGAYEQYF.

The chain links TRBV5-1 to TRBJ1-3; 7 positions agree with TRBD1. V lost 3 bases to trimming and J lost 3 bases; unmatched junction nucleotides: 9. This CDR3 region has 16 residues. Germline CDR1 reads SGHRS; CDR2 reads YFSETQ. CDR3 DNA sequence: TGCGCCAGCAGCTCTTCAGGCACAGGGGTTGGAAACACCATATATTTT. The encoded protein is CASSSSGTGVGNTIYF.

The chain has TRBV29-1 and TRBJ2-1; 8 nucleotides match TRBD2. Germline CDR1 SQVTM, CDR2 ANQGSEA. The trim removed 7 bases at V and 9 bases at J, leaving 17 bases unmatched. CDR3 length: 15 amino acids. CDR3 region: CSAVGTGGLWSEQFF. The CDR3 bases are TGCAGCGCTGTGGGGACGGGAGGGCTTTGGAGTGAGCAGTTCTTC.

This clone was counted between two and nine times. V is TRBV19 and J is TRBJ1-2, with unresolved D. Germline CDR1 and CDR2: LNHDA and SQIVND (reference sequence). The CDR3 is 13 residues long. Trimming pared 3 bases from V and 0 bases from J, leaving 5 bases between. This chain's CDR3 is CASSIVSNYGYTF. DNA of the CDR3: TGTGCCAGTAGTATCGTATCTAACTATGGCTACACCTTC.

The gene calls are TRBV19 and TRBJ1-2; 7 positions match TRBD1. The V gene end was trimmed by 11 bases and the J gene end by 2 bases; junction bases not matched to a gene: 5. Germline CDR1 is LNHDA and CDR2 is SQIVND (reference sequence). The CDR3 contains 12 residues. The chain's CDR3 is CAVKGANYGYTF. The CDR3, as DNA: TGTGCCGTGAAGGGGGCGAACTATGGCTACACCTTC.

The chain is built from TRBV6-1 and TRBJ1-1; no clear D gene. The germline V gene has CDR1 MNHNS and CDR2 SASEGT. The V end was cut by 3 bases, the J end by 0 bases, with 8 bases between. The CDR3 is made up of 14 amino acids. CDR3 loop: CASSDSPMNTEAFF. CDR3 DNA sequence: TGTGCCAGCAGTGACAGTCCCATGAACACTGAAGCTTTCTTT.

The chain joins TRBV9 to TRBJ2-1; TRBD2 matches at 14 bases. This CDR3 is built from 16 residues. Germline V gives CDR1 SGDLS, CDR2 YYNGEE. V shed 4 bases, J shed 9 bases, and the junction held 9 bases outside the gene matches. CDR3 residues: CASSPRGLAGEGEQFF. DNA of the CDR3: TGTGCCAGCAGCCCGAGGGGACTAGCGGGAGAAGGTGAGCAGTTCTTC.

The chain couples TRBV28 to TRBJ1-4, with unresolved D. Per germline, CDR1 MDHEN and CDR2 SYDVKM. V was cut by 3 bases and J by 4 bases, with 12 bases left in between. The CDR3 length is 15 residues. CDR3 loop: CASSFLRKDNEKLFF. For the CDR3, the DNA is TGTGCCAGCAGTTTTCTGAGGAAAGATAATGAAAAACTGTTTTTT.

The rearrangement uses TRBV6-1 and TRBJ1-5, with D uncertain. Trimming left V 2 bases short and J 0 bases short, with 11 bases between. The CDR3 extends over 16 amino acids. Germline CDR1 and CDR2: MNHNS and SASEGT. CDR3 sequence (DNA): TGTGCCAGCAGTGAATGGGAGGGCAATAGCAATCAGCCCCAGCATTTT. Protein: CASSEWEGNSNQPQHF.

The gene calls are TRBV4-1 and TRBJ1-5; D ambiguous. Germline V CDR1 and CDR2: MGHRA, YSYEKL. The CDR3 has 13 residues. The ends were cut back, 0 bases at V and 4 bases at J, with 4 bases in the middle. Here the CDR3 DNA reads TGCGCCAGCAGCCAAGATGGGAATCAGCCCCAGCATTTT. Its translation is CASSQDGNQPQHF.